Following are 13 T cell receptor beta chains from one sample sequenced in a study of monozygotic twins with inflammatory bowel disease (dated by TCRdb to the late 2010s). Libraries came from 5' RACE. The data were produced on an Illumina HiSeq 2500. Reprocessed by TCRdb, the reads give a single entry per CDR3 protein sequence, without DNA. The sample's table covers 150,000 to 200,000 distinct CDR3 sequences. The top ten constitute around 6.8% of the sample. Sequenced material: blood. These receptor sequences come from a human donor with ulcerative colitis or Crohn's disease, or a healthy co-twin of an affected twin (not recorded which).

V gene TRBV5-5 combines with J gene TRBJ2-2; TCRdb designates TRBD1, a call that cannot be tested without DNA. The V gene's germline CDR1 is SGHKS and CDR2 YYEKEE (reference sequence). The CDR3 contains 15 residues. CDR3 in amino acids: CASSLAGQNTGELFF.

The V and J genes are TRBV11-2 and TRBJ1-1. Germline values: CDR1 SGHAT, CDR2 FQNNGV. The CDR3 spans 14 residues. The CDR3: CASSEQGHHIEAFF.

The CDR3 protein is CASSLAGTGKFF. The rearrangement joins TRBV11-2 to TRBJ2-1; TCRdb proposes TRBD1, but this gene call is untestable without DNA. This CDR3 has 12 amino acids. CDR1 SGHAT and CDR2 FQNNGV come from the germline V gene.

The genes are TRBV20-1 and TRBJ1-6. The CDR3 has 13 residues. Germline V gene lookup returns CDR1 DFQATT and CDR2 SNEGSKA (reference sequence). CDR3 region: CSARDSFNSPLHF.

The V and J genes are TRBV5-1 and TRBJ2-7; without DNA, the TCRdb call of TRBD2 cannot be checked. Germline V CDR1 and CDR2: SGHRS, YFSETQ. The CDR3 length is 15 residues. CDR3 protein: CASSPMGLAGGEQYF.

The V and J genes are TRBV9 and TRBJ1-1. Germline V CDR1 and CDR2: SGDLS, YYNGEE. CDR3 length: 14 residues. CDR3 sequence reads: CASSVTTWDTEAFF.

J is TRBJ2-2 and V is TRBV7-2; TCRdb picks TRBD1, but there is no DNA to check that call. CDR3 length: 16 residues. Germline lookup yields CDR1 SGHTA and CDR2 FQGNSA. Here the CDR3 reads CASSLEGVIDTGELFF.

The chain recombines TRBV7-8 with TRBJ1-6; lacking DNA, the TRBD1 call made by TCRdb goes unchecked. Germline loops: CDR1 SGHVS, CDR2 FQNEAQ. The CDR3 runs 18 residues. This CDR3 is CASSPRTGGTTLNSPLHF.

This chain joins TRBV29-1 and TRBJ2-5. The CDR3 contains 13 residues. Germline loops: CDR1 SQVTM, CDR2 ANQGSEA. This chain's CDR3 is CSVDVVQQETQYF.

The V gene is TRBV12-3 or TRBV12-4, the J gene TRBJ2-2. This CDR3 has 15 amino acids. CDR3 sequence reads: CASSLGLGRAGELFF.

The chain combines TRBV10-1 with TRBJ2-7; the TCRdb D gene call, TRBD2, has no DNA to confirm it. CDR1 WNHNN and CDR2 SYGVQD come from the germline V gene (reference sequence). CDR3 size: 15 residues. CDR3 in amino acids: CASIGAGPSSYEQYF.

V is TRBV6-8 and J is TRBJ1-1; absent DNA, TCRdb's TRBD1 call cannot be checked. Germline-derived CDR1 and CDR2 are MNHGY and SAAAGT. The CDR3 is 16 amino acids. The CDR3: CASSHKLGADRREAFF.

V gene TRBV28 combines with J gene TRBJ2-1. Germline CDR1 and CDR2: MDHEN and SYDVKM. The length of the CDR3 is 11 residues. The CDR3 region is CATRGPNEQFF.